This TCR beta chain emerged from a study of blood T cell repertoires in COVID-19. Sequenced by immunoSEQ multiplex PCR; TCRdb stores in-frame clones only, minus some. The profile shows under 90,000 clones, around nine tenths of them singletons. From germline, CDR1 is SGDLS and CDR2 YYNGEE. Between the trimmed V and J ends, which lost 0 bases and 3 bases, there was a span of 13 bases. The CDR3 runs 15 residues. What was sequenced was peripheral blood. The rearrangement links TRBV9 to TRBJ2-7, with D possibly being TRBD1 (6 bases). The origin of this receptor is a man in his 70s with active or convalescent COVID-19. CDR3 DNA: TGTGCCAGCAGCGTAGGAGGGACACCCTACTACGAGCAGTACTTC. Amino acids: CASSVGGTPYYEQYF.